The T cell receptor beta chain described here comes from a study of vaccination and CD4 T cells after COVID-19. V gave up 6 bases and J gave up 0 bases, with 13 bases separating them. CDR3 length equals 16 residues. The germline V gene has CDR1 SGHRS and CDR2 YFSETQ. Details on this clonotype: Its matching antigen is unknown.

Study-level points and caveats: There were relatively few convalescent patients studied, and there were no early post-infection timepoints.

Cultured CD4+ T-cell DNA underwent Oncomine TCR Beta short-read sequencing. TCRdb re-analysed the PCR reads in MiXCR, keeping a single row per CDR3 protein. The table shows 20,000 to 25,000 distinct CDR3 sequences, with 60% occurring only once. The sample's treatment: 10-day PBMC culture with coronavirus spike peptide pools or control peptides (ViraFEST assay). Sequenced material: CD4+ T cells from blood, cultured in vitro, taken after SARS-CoV-2 vaccination. This chain joins TRBV5-1 and TRBJ1-6, with unresolved D. The TCR sequence derives from a human donor who received a COVID-19 vaccine. CDR3: CASTGGPLSYNSPLHF. As DNA, the CDR3 is TGCGCCAGCACTGGAGGCCCTCTCTCCTATAATTCACCCCTCCACTTT.